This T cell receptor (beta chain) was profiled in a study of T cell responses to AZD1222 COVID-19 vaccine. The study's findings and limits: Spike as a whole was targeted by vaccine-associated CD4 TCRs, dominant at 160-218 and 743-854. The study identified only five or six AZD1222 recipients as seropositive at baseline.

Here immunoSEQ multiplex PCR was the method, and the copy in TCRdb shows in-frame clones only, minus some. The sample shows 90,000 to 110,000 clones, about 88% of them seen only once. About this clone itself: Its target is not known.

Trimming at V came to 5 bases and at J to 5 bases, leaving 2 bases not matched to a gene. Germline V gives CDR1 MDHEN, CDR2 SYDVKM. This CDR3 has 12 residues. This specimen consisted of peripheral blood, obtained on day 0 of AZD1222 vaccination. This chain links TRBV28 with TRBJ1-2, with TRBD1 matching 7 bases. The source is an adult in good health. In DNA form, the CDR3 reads TGTGCCAGCAGTCGACAGGGTTATGGCTACACCTTC. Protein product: CASSRQGYGYTF.